Each of the 26 T cell receptor beta chains below was sequenced from the same sample in a study of blood T cell repertoires in COVID-19 (TCRdb year 2020). The library relied on the immunoSEQ multiplex PCR assay. TCRdb's version of the immuneACCESS table is confined to in-frame rearrangements and falls short of the full clone set. An unresolved V gene accounts for under half of the shortfall where checked; the remainder is of unknown origin. For this sample the table gives around 270,000 clones, of which around 90% were detected only once. 3% to 3.5% of the sample belongs to the ten largest clones. Specimen: PBMCs or T cells enriched from blood (not recorded which). The origin of the receptors is a woman in her thirties or forties who had been exposed to COVID-19.

V and J are TRBV10-3 and TRBJ2-7, with TRBD1 identical over 9 bases. The CDR3 has 15 residues. The germline CDR1 and CDR2 sequences are ENHRY and SYGVKD. J was trimmed by 3 bases and V by 0 bases; bases with no gene match: 3. The chain's CDR3 is CAISESTGGGYEQYV. DNA for the CDR3: TGTGCCATCAGTGAGTCGACAGGGGGGGGCTACGAGCAGTACGTC.

This chain links TRBV7-8 with TRBJ1-5; D remains ambiguous. Trimming removed 5 bases at V and 0 bases at J, with 14 bases between. CDR3 length: 16 residues. Germline CDR1 is SGHVS and CDR2 is FQNEAQ. This chain's CDR3 is CASSPWRQNSNQPQHF. The CDR3 DNA is TGTGCCAGCAGCCCGTGGAGGCAAAATAGCAATCAGCCCCAGCATTTT.

This rearrangement joins TRBV25-1 to TRBJ1-2; D unresolved. Deletions cut 1 base from V and 8 bases from J, with 20 bases between. This CDR3 comprises 16 residues. Germline-derived CDR1 and CDR2 are MGHDK and SYGVNS. CDR3 loop: CASSEFGLAGADGYTF. The CDR3 nucleotides read TGTGCCAGCAGTGAATTTGGGCTCGCGGGCGCAGACGGCTACACCTTC.

This clone is a singleton in its sample. This chain joins TRBV9 and TRBJ1-3; the D gene is possibly TRBD1 (5 bases). Germline-derived CDR1 and CDR2 are SGDLS and YYNGEE. The CDR3 loop spans 18 amino acids. Deletions cut 0 bases from V and 0 bases from J, with 16 bases between. CDR3 protein: CASSVDGGGVHSGNTIYF. The CDR3, as DNA: TGTGCCAGCAGCGTAGACGGGGGAGGGGTTCACTCTGGAAACACCATATATTTT.

This clone showed up just once. One junction end disagrees with the germline gene, perhaps due to a read error. CDR3 residues: CASNKLAGGIADTQYF. The CDR3 DNA follows: TGTGCCAGCAACAAACTAGCGGGAGGGATTGCAGATACGCAGTATTTT. The chain couples TRBV5-1 to TRBJ2-3; 13 bases are shared with TRBD2. This CDR3 is built from 16 residues. Germline-derived CDR1 and CDR2 are SGHRS and YFSETQ.

V gene TRBV3-1 (or the pseudogene TRBV3-2) combines with J gene TRBJ1-2, with 7 nucleotides matching TRBD1. The J segment lost 8 bases and the V segment lost 5 bases, leaving 8 bases of the junction unmatched. The CDR3 consists of 13 residues. CDR1 and CDR2 (germline): LGHDT, YNNKEL (reference sequence). Here the CDR3 reads CASSVDRVVGYTF. The CDR3 DNA sequence: TGTGCCAGCAGCGTCGACAGGGTGGTAGGCTACACCTTC.

The chain uses TRBV5-6 and TRBJ2-5; 12 positions match TRBD2. The germline V gene encodes CDR1 SGHDT and CDR2 YYEEEE. CDR3 size: 18 residues. The junction had 13 bases not matched to a gene; V was cut back by 2 bases and J by 5 bases. This chain's CDR3 is CASSFLLASGGAEETQYF. CDR3 nucleotide sequence: TGTGCCAGCAGCTTCCTGCTGGCTAGCGGGGGGGCCGAGGAGACCCAGTACTTC. The variable domain in full, completed from reference TRBV5-6 and TRBJ2-5, reads DAGVTQSPTHLIKTRGQQVTLRCSPKSGHDTVSWYQQALGQGPQFIFQYYEEEERQRGNFPDRFSGHQFPNYSSELNVNALLLGDSALYLCASSFLLASGGAEETQYFGPGTRLLVL.

The chain joins TRBV4-3 to TRBJ2-1, with 10 bases that match TRBD2. J was trimmed by 0 bases and V by 1 base; bases with no gene match: 12. Germline CDR1 reads LGHNA; CDR2 reads YSLEER. CDR3 length: 20 amino acids. The CDR3 sequence: CASSQGSSGRGFSSYNEQFF. CDR3 nucleotide sequence: TGCGCCAGCAGCCAAGGTTCTAGCGGGAGAGGCTTTAGCTCCTACAATGAGCAGTTCTTC.

In nucleotides, the CDR3 is TGCGCCAGCAGCTTTCAGCGGGGGGGCCACAATGAGCAGTTCTTC. Protein product: CASSFQRGGHNEQFF. This chain links TRBV5-1 with TRBJ2-1, with 10 bases lining up with TRBD2. After removal of 2 bases from V and 5 bases from J, the junction contained 4 bases not matched to a gene. This CDR3 spans 15 amino acids. Germline loops: CDR1 SGHRS, CDR2 YFSETQ.

The V gene is TRBV18, the J gene TRBJ1-5; 8 nucleotides line up with TRBD1. Germline V lookup: CDR1 KGHSH, CDR2 LQKENI. Trimming cost V 4 bases and J 5 bases; bases outside gene matches: 4. This CDR3 is built from 14 residues. The CDR3 loop reads CASSQDRVDQPQHF. In nucleotides, the CDR3 is TGTGCCAGCTCACAGGACAGGGTGGATCAGCCCCAGCATTTT.

The chain is built from TRBV7-4 and TRBJ1-2; TRBD1 aligns across 7 bases. The CDR3 is 15 amino acids. V lost 6 bases, J lost 4 bases, and 11 bases stayed unmatched. Germline CDR1 is SGHVT and CDR2 is SQSDAQ. CDR3 DNA sequence: TGTGCCAGCAGTTTACCGGGACAGAGGTTCTATGGCTACACCTTC. Translated: CASSLPGQRFYGYTF.

CDR3 sequence: CASSPIKTAFYNEQFF. Here the CDR3 DNA reads TGTGCCAGCAGCCCCATTAAGACAGCCTTTTACAATGAGCAGTTCTTC. J is TRBJ2-1 and V is TRBV7-2; a weak D match, TRBD1 (5 bases). The CDR3 totals 16 residues. CDR1 is SGHTA, CDR2 FQGNSA, per germline. V lost 5 bases and J lost 4, with 18 bases in between.

The rearrangement joins TRBV11-2 to TRBJ2-7; TRBD1 might be the D (7 bases). Trimming cost V 11 bases and J 3 bases, with 14 bases left between them. Per germline, CDR1 SGHAT and CDR2 FQNNGV. This CDR3 region has 12 residues. DNA of the CDR3: TGTGCCGTGGAGGGGGCGCTCTACGAGCAGTACTTC. It encodes CAVEGALYEQYF. Together with reference TRBV11-2 and TRBJ2-7, the CDR3 gives the full variable domain: EAGVAQSPRYKIIEKRQSVAFWCNPISGHATLYWYQQILGQGPKLLIQFQNNGVVDDSQLPKDRFSAERLKGVDSTLKIQPAKLEDSAVYLCAVEGALYEQYFGPGTRLTVT.

The V gene is TRBV20-1, the J gene TRBJ1-2, with D possibly being TRBD1 (5 bases). V was pared by 3 bases and J by 8 bases, with 16 bases between. CDR1 DFQATT and CDR2 SNEGSKA come from the germline V gene (reference sequence). The CDR3 runs 13 residues. The CDR3 nucleotides read TGCAGTGCTAGTATGTCCAGGGCGGTAGGCTACACCTTC. Translated, it gives CSASMSRAVGYTF.

The chain recombines TRBV5-4 with TRBJ2-1; TRBD2 matches at 7 bases. Germline CDR1 is SGHNT and CDR2 is YYREEE (reference sequence). J was trimmed by 0 bases and V by 4 bases; bases with no gene match: 4. The length of the CDR3 is 15 residues. CDR3 bases: TGTGCCAGCAGCCACGGGGGGAGCTCCTACAATGAGCAGTTCTTC. Translating gives CASSHGGSSYNEQFF. The full variable domain, its missing parts supplied by reference TRBV5-4 and TRBJ2-1, is ETGVTQSPTHLIKTRGQQVTLRCSSQSGHNTVSWYQQALGQGPQFIFQYYREEENGRGNFPPRFSGLQFPNYSSELNVNALELDDSALYLCASSHGGSSYNEQFFGPGTRLTVL.

The V gene is TRBV2, the J gene TRBJ2-2; TRBD2 aligns across 10 bases. The CDR3 spans 18 residues. Trimming at V came to 5 bases and at J to 3 bases, leaving 12 bases not matched to a gene. The germline V gene encodes CDR1 SNHLY and CDR2 FYNNEI. CDR3 in DNA: TGTGCCAGCAGTATTAGACTAGCGGGCCCCTTAGACACCGGGGAGCTGTTTTTT. Its protein is CASSIRLAGPLDTGELFF.

The V call is TRBV29-1, the J call TRBJ2-5, with D possibly being TRBD1 (5 bases). Trimming removed 7 bases from V and 5 bases from J, with 20 bases in between. The CDR3 covers 14 residues. The germline V gene encodes CDR1 SQVTM and CDR2 ANQGSEA. The CDR3 region has the DNA TGCAGCGCCACATCAGCACGTTCAGGGGAGACCCAGTACTTC. Protein product: CSATSARSGETQYF.

V usage is TRBV7-2 and J usage is TRBJ2-3; TRBD2 might be the D (6 bases). Germline assignment: CDR1 SGHTA and CDR2 FQGNSA. Deletions cut 2 bases from V and 4 bases from J, with 13 bases between. The CDR3 extends over 15 amino acids. CDR3 in DNA: TGTGCCAGCAGCTTACGCGGGACGACCTCAGATACGCAGTATTTT. Translating it yields CASSLRGTTSDTQYF.

CDR3 sequence reads: CASSFQGLSSYEQYF. CDR3 DNA sequence: TGTGCCAGCAGCTTTCAGGGGCTCTCTTCCTACGAGCAGTACTTC. V gene TRBV7-2 combines with J gene TRBJ2-7, with D perhaps matching TRBD1 (6 bases). The CDR3 extends over 15 amino acids. V was shortened by 3 bases and J by 1 base, with 13 bases between the two germline ends. Germline V gives CDR1 SGHTA, CDR2 FQGNSA.

The chain combines TRBV7-8 with TRBJ1-1; no clear D. V lost 5 bases and J 12 bases, leaving 16 bases between the germline ends. Germline assignment: CDR1 SGHVS and CDR2 FQNEAQ. This CDR3 contains 12 residues. This CDR3 reads CASSQETARTFF. Here the CDR3 DNA reads TGTGCCAGCAGCCAAGAGACTGCCCGGACTTTCTTT. Based on the CDR3 plus reference TRBV7-8 and TRBJ1-1, the full variable domain is GAGVSQSPRYKVAKRGQDVALRCDPISGHVSLFWYQQALGQGPEFLTYFQNEAQLDKSGLPSDRFFAERPEGSVSTLKIQRTQQEDSAVYLCASSQETARTFFGQGTRLTVV.

This sequence joins TRBV28 and TRBJ2-3; 11 bases agree with TRBD2. CDR3 size: 14 residues. V shed 6 bases and J 4 bases; nucleotides not matched to a gene: 3. Per germline, CDR1 MDHEN and CDR2 SYDVKM. The CDR3 reads CASSRTSGSDTQYF. The CDR3 DNA is TGTGCCAGCAGCCGGACTAGCGGGTCAGATACGCAGTATTTT.

The rearrangement uses TRBV10-3 and TRBJ2-7, with TRBD1 as a possible D gene (5 bases). The CDR3 contains 12 residues. V lost 3 bases to trimming and J lost 7 bases, with 10 bases between them. From germline, CDR1 is ENHRY and CDR2 SYGVKD. CDR3 protein: CAISEPDTEQYF. DNA of the CDR3: TGTGCCATCAGTGAACCGGACACGGAGCAGTACTTC.

The rearrangement joins TRBV19 to TRBJ2-1; TRBD1 might be the D (7 bases). V was pared by 3 bases and J by 12 bases, with 21 bases between. CDR1 is LNHDA and CDR2 is SQIVND in the germline V gene (reference sequence). The CDR3 loop spans 15 amino acids. The CDR3 sequence: CASSIFARGALGQFF. CDR3 in DNA: TGTGCCAGTAGTATTTTCGCCAGGGGGGCACTGGGGCAGTTCTTC.

J is TRBJ2-1 and V is TRBV20-1; D not resolved. The CDR3 runs to 12 residues. Trimming took off 3 bases at V and 9 bases at J, with 12 bases between the two ends. The germline gives CDR1 DFQATT, CDR2 SNEGSKA (reference sequence). The CDR3 nucleotides are TGCAGTGCTAGTTCCGGGTCCAGTGAGCAGTTCTTC. Translated: CSASSGSSEQFF.

This chain uses TRBV19 with TRBJ1-3; 7 bases are a match to TRBD1. In germline, CDR1 is LNHDA, CDR2 SQIVND (reference sequence). There are 12 residues in the CDR3. The V and J ends lost 8 bases and 4 bases, in that order; junction bases with no gene match: 2. This CDR3 reads CASYRGGNTIYF. Written as DNA, the CDR3 is TGTGCCAGTTACAGGGGAGGAAACACCATATATTTT.

The chain links TRBV7-8 to TRBJ2-7, with 9 bases that match TRBD1. This CDR3 spans 15 amino acids. The trim removed 5 bases at V and 1 base at J, leaving 6 bases unmatched. Germline V lookup: CDR1 SGHVS, CDR2 FQNEAQ. CDR3 nucleotides: TGTGCCAGCAGCGCCAGGACAGGGGCTTCCTACGAGCAGTACTTC. This translates into CASSARTGASYEQYF. The entire variable domain, with the rest obtained from reference TRBV7-8 and TRBJ2-7, is as follows: GAGVSQSPRYKVAKRGQDVALRCDPISGHVSLFWYQQALGQGPEFLTYFQNEAQLDKSGLPSDRFFAERPEGSVSTLKIQRTQQEDSAVYLCASSARTGASYEQYFGPGTRLTVT.